Sequencing of this TCR beta chain was carried out in a study of neoadjuvant nivolumab and ipilimumab in lung cancer. Broader study findings: Blood richness before therapy tracked richness in tumors resected after neoadjuvant therapy. Only two of four nivolumab-treated tumors gained richness and clonality by surgery.

TCRdb's copy holds only in-frame clones and misses some; the assay was immunoSEQ multiplex PCR. The sample has over 4,000 clones, over 70% seen once. Concerning this clone: As yet, its antigen is unknown.

The source is an adult with non-small cell lung cancer. The sample in question was tumor tissue, obtained after neoadjuvant nivolumab, alone or with ipilimumab, at or shortly before surgery.

CDR3 sequence (DNA): TGTGCCAGCAGCTTGGGACGGGAAGGAACCCAGTACTTC. Protein product: CASSLGREGTQYF. The J gene is TRBJ2-5, the V gene TRBV7-8; either TRBD1 or TRBD2 may fit D (5 bases each). V was pared by 3 bases and J by 8 bases, with 13 bases between. Germline values: CDR1 SGHVS, CDR2 FQNEAQ. This CDR3 region has 13 residues. Using reference TRBV7-8 and TRBJ2-5 for the parts outside the CDR3, the full variable domain is GAGVSQSPRYKVAKRGQDVALRCDPISGHVSLFWYQQALGQGPEFLTYFQNEAQLDKSGLPSDRFFAERPEGSVSTLKIQRTQQEDSAVYLCASSLGREGTQYFGPGTRLLVL.